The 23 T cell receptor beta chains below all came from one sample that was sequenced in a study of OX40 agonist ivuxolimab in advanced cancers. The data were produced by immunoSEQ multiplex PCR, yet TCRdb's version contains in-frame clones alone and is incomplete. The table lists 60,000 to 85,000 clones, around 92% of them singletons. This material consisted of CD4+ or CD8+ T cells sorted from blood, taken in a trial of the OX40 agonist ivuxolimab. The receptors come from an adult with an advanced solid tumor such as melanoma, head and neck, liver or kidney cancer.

CDR3 residues: CASSPLAGAGEQYF. CDR3 bases: TGTGCCAGCAGCCCCCTAGCGGGAGCGGGCGAGCAGTACTTC. This rearrangement joins TRBV9 to TRBJ2-7, with 10 bases aligning to TRBD2. The trim removed 4 bases at V and 6 bases at J, leaving 7 bases unmatched. Germline CDR1 SGDLS, CDR2 YYNGEE. The CDR3 totals 14 residues.

The CDR3 DNA reads TGCAGCGTTGAAGATGGAAGCGGGGGGTCCACGTACCAAGAGACCCAGTACTTC. Translating gives CSVEDGSGGSTYQETQYF. This chain joins TRBV29-1 and TRBJ2-5; 9 bases line up with TRBD2. Germline values: CDR1 SQVTM, CDR2 ANQGSEA. V was clipped by 0 bases and J by 0 bases; unmatched bases: 11. The CDR3 totals 18 residues.

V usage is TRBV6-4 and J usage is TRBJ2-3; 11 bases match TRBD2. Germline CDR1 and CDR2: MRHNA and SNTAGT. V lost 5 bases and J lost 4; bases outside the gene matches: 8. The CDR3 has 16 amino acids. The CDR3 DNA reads TGTGCCAGCAGTAATAGCGGGAGGGCCAAAGCAGATACGCAGTATTTT. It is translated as CASSNSGRAKADTQYF.

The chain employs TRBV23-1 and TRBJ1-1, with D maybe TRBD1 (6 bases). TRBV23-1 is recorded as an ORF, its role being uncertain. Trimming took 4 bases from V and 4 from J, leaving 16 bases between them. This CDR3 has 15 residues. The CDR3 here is CASSPPGGPFTEAFF. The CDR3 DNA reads TGCGCCAGCAGTCCTCCTGGGGGCCCCTTCACTGAAGCTTTCTTT.

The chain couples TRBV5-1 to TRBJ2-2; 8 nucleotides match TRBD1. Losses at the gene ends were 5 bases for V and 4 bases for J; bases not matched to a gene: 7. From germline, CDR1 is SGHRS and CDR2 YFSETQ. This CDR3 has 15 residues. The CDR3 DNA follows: TGCGCCAGCAGACTTCAGGGGGCAGGCACCGGGGAGCTGTTTTTT. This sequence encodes CASRLQGAGTGELFF.

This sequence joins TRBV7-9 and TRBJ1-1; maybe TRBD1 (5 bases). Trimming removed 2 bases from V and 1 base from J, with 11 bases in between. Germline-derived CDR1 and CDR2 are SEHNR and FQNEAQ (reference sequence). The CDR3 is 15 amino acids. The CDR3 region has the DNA TGTGCCAGCAGCTTACAGGGTTTTGCGAACACTGAAGCTTTCTTT. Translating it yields CASSLQGFANTEAFF.

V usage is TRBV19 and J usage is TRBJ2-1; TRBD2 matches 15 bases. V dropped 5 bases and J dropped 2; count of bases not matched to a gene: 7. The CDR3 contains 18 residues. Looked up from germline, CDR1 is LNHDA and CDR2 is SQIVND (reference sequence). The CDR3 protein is CASSASGLAGGPYNEQFF. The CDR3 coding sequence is TGTGCCAGTAGTGCTTCGGGACTAGCGGGGGGCCCCTACAATGAGCAGTTCTTC.

CDR3: CASLDLAGGIHEQYF. The CDR3 DNA is TGTGCCAGTCTGGACTTAGCGGGAGGTATCCACGAGCAGTACTTC. The chain is built from TRBV28 and TRBJ2-7, with TRBD2 matching 10 bases. Germline CDR1 reads MDHEN; CDR2 reads SYDVKM. The CDR3 sequence is 15 residues long. V lost 9 bases, J lost 5 bases, and 13 bases stayed unmatched.

The CDR3 is CAWGTAGAFF. The CDR3 DNA reads TGTGCCTGGGGGACAGCAGGAGCTTTCTTT. J is TRBJ1-1 and V is TRBV30; 7 positions match TRBD1. The CDR3 runs to 10 residues. Germline V gene data show CDR1 as GTSNPN and CDR2 as SVGIG (reference sequence). V lost 5 bases, J lost 10 bases, and 4 bases stayed unmatched.

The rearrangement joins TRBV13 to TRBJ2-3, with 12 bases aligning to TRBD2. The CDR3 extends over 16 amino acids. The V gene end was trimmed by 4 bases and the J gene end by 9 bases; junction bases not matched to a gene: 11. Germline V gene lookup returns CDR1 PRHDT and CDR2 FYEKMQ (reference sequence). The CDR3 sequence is CASSSWTSGASGTQYF. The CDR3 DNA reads TGTGCCAGCAGCTCATGGACTAGCGGGGCGTCGGGGACGCAGTATTTT.

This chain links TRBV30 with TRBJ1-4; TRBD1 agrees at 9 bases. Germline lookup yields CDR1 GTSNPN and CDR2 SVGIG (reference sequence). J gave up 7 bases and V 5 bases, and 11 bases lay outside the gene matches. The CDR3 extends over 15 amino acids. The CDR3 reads CAWRDPQGAGEKLFF. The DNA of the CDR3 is TGTGCCTGGCGTGACCCACAGGGGGCTGGTGAAAAACTGTTTTTT.

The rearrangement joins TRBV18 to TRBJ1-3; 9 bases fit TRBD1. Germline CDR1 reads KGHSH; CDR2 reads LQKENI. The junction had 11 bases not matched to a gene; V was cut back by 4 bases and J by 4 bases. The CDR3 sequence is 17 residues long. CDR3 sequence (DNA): TGTGCCAGCTCACGGGCGCCGGGACAGGGTGTAGGAAACACCATATATTTT. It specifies CASSRAPGQGVGNTIYF.

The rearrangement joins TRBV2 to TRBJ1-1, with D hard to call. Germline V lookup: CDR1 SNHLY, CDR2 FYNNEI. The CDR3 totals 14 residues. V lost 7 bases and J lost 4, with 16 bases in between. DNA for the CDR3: TGTGCCAGCATCCTCGCCACCCCGGGCACTGAAGCTTTCTTT. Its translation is CASILATPGTEAFF.

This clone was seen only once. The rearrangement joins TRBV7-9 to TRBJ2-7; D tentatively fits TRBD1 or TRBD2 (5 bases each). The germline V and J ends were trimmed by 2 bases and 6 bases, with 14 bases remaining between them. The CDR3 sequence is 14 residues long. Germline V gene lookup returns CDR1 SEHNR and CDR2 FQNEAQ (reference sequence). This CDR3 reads CASSLNGAAGEQYF. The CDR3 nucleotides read TGTGCCAGCAGCTTAAACGGGGCAGCTGGCGAGCAGTACTTC.

The CDR3 is CAWRGGGYVLTF. Written as DNA, the CDR3 is TGTGCCTGGCGAGGTGGGGGTTACGTCCTGACTTTC. The chain joins TRBV30 to TRBJ2-6, with D possibly being TRBD1 or TRBD2 (5 bases each). CDR1 is GTSNPN and CDR2 is SVGIG in the germline V gene (reference sequence). This CDR3 spans 12 amino acids. The V gene lost 5 bases and the J gene lost 11 bases, with 13 bases spanning the gap.

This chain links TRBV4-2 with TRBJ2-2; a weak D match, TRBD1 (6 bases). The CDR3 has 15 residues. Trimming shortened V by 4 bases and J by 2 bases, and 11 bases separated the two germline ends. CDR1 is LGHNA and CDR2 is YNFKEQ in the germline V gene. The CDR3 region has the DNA TGTGCCAGCAGCCCGTCGGACAGTAACACCGGGGAGCTGTTTTTT. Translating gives CASSPSDSNTGELFF.

CDR3 DNA: TGTGCCAGCAGTTGGTCCGGGGCCAACGTCCTGACTTTC. It encodes CASSWSGANVLTF. J is TRBJ2-6 and V is TRBV27; D is ambiguous. The germline V gene has CDR1 MNHEY and CDR2 SMNVEV (reference sequence). There are 13 residues in the CDR3. The V end lost 4 bases, the J end lost 4 bases, and 5 bases lay between the germline ends. Together with reference TRBV27 and TRBJ2-6, the CDR3 gives the full variable domain: EAQVTQNPRYLITVTGKKLTVTCSQNMNHEYMSWYRQDPGLGLRQIYYSMNVEVTDKGDVPEGYKVSRKEKRNFPLILESPSPNQTSLYFCASSWSGANVLTFGAGSRLTVL.

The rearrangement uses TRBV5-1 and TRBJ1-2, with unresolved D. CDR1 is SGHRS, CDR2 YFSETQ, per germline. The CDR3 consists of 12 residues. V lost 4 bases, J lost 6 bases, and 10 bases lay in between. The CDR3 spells CASSPNSDGYTF. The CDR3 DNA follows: TGCGCCAGCAGCCCGAACTCCGATGGCTACACCTTC. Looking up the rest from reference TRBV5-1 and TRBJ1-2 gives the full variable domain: KAGVTQTPRYLIKTRGQQVTLSCSPISGHRSVSWYQQTPGQGLQFLFEYFSETQRNKGNFPGRFSGRQFSNSRSEMNVSTLELGDSALYLCASSPNSDGYTFGSGTRLTVV.

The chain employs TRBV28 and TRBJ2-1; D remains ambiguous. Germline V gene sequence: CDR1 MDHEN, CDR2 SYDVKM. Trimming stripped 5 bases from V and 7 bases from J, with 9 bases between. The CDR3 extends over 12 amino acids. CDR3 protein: CASSAAPNEQFF. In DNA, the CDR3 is TGTGCCAGCAGTGCTGCTCCTAATGAGCAGTTCTTC. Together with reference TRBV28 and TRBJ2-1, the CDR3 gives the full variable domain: DVKVTQSSRYLVKRTGEKVFLECVQDMDHENMFWYRQDPGLGLRLIYFSYDVKMKEKGDIPEGYSVSREKKERFSLILESASTNQTSMYLCASSAAPNEQFFGPGTRLTVL.

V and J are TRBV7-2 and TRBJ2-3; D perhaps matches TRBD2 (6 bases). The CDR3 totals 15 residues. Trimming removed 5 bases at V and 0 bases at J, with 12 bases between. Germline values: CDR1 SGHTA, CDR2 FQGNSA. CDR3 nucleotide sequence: TGTGCCAGCAGCCGGGACTGGATTAGCACAGATACGCAGTATTTT. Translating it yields CASSRDWISTDTQYF.

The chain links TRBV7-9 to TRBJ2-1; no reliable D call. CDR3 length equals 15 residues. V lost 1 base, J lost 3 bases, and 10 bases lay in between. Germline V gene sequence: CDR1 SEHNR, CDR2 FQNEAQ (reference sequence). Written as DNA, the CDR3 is TGTGCCAGCAGCTTAGACAGTCCCCTCTACAATGAGCAGTTCTTC. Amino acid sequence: CASSLDSPLYNEQFF. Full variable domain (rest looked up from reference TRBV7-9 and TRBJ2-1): DTGVSQNPRHKITKRGQNVTFRCDPISEHNRLYWYRQTLGQGPEFLTYFQNEAQLEKSRLLSDRFSAERPKGSFSTLEIQRTEQGDSAMYLCASSLDSPLYNEQFFGPGTRLTVL.

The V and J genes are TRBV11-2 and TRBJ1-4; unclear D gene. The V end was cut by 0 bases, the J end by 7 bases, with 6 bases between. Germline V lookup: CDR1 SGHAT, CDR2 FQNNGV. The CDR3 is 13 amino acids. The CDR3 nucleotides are TGTGCCAGCAGCTTAGATCTGGCTGAAAAACTGTTTTTT. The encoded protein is CASSLDLAEKLFF.

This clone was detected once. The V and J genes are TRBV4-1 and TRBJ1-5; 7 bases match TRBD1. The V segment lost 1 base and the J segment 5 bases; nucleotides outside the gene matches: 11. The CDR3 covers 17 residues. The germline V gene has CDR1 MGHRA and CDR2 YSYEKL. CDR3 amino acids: CASSQGPLGQVYQPQHF. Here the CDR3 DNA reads TGCGCCAGCAGCCAAGGCCCCCTAGGACAGGTATATCAGCCCCAGCATTTT.